The clone carrying this TCR beta chain came up many times. Its matching antigen is unknown. This entry belongs to a study of human T cells and chemical hapten exposure. Findings of the study overall: The presence of alopecia in the donors means their immune response may differ from healthy people's.

TCRdb used MiXCR to reprocess the RACE reads, holding one entry per CDR3 protein. Of 380,000 or so distinct CDR3 sequences in the sample, 4.8% were seen once. The time point denotes: patch test 1, 2 weeks after DPC sensitization. Treatment indicated: therapeutic diphenylcyclopropenone sensitization with weekly scalp DPC. Per germline, CDR1 SGDLS and CDR2 YYNGEE. V was clipped by 0 bases and J by 6 bases, with 18 bases between them. The CDR3 totals 16 residues. The V call is TRBV9, the J call TRBJ1-1; D possibly corresponds to TRBD1 (6 bases). This receptor was obtained from a woman between 45 and 65 years old with alopecia areata. Some clones in this sample may be carry-over from other donors' samples. The specimen comprised whole blood, sampled in connection with sensitization to the hapten diphenylcyclopropenone (DPC). Written as DNA, the CDR3 is TGTGCCAGCAGCGTAGGGGGGGCGCTTTCTCCTGCTGAAGCTTTCTTT. This translates into CASSVGGALSPAEAFF. Full variable domain (missing parts from reference TRBV9 and TRBJ1-1): DSGVTQTPKHLITATGQRVTLRCSPRSGDLSVYWYQQSLDQGLQFLIQYYNGEERAKGNILERFSAQQFPDLHSELNLSSLELGDSALYFCASSVGGALSPAEAFFGQGTRLTVV.